The 22 T cell receptor beta chains in this list originate from one sample, sequenced in a study of blood T cell repertoires in COVID-19. Here immunoSEQ multiplex PCR was the method, and the copy in TCRdb shows in-frame clones only, minus some. The profile shows roughly 250,000 clones, roughly 86% of them singletons. Sequencing was performed on PBMCs or T cells enriched from blood (not recorded which). The receptors derive from a woman aged 45-65 years who had recovered from COVID-19.

J is TRBJ1-2 and V is TRBV30; 8 bases line up with TRBD1. With 6 bases clipped from V and 4 bases from J, the junction kept 13 bases outside the gene matches. The length of the CDR3 is 15 residues. Germline values: CDR1 GTSNPN, CDR2 SVGIG (reference sequence). CDR3 in DNA: TGTGCCTGCGATTCAGCTGGACAGGGCAGCTATGGCTACACCTTC. This codes for CACDSAGQGSYGYTF.

J is TRBJ2-5 and V is TRBV5-1; 12 bases agree with TRBD1. The germline gives CDR1 SGHRS, CDR2 YFSETQ. After removal of 1 base from V and 5 bases from J, the junction contained 3 bases not matched to a gene. There are 15 residues in the CDR3. CDR3 coding DNA: TGCGCCAGCAGCTTGTGGGACAGGGGGCGGGAGACCCAGTACTTC. This encodes CASSLWDRGRETQYF.

The J gene is TRBJ2-3, the V gene TRBV19; D is perhaps TRBD2 (5 bases). V was pared by 3 bases and J by 4 bases, with 17 bases between. The CDR3 contains 16 residues. Germline CDR1 reads LNHDA; CDR2 reads SQIVND (reference sequence). The DNA for the CDR3 is TGTGCCAGTAGTATCCCCGAAGGTAGCGACGCAGATACGCAGTATTTT. Protein: CASSIPEGSDADTQYF.

This sequence joins TRBV28 and TRBJ1-4; D is possibly TRBD1 (6 bases). Trimming left V 5 bases short and J 0 bases short, with 10 bases between. The CDR3 consists of 15 residues. Germline values: CDR1 MDHEN, CDR2 SYDVKM. CDR3 nucleotide sequence: TGTGCCAGCAGTCCGGGACATGCAACTAATGAAAAACTGTTTTTT. Translated, it gives CASSPGHATNEKLFF.

This clone showed up just once. The gene calls are TRBV11-3 and TRBJ2-1; 10 bases are a match to TRBD2. V lost 4 bases to trimming and J lost 0 bases; unmatched junction nucleotides: 9. From germline, CDR1 is SGHNT and CDR2 YENEEA. The CDR3 has 18 amino acids. The CDR3 DNA reads as TGTGCCAGCAGCTCCCCTTCTAGCGGGGGCAGCTCCTACAATGAGCAGTTCTTC. Its translation: CASSSPSSGGSSYNEQFF.

This chain connects TRBV6-5 to TRBJ2-3; D not resolved. Germline assignment: CDR1 MNHEY and CDR2 SVGAGI. V was clipped by 7 bases and J by 2 bases, with 4 bases between them. The CDR3 has 11 residues. CDR3 DNA sequence: TGTGCCAGCACCAACACAGATACGCAGTATTTT. This sequence encodes CASTNTDTQYF.

The V call is TRBV27, the J call TRBJ1-1, with TRBD1 identical over 7 bases. The CDR3 spans 12 residues. V lost 6 bases to trimming and J lost 4 bases; unmatched junction nucleotides: 2. Germline lookup yields CDR1 MNHEY and CDR2 SMNVEV (reference sequence). In DNA, the CDR3 is TGTGCCAGCAGGACAGGGACCACTGAAGCTTTCTTT. Its translation is CASRTGTTEAFF.

The rearrangement joins TRBV11-2 to TRBJ2-3; the D is unclear. CDR1 is SGHAT and CDR2 is FQNNGV in the germline V gene. V was pared by 3 bases and J by 6 bases, with 7 bases between. The CDR3 consists of 12 residues. The chain's CDR3 is CASSFRADTQYF. The CDR3 DNA sequence: TGTGCCAGCAGCTTTCGAGCGGATACGCAGTATTTT. The full variable domain, its missing parts supplied by reference TRBV11-2 and TRBJ2-3, is EAGVAQSPRYKIIEKRQSVAFWCNPISGHATLYWYQQILGQGPKLLIQFQNNGVVDDSQLPKDRFSAERLKGVDSTLKIQPAKLEDSAVYLCASSFRADTQYFGPGTRLTVL.

The genes are TRBV29-1 and TRBJ1-1; TRBD1 might be the D (6 bases). Germline loops: CDR1 SQVTM, CDR2 ANQGSEA. This CDR3 region has 13 residues. Trimming stripped 7 bases from V and 0 bases from J, with 12 bases between. CDR3 DNA sequence: TGCAGCGGCACAACAGGGCTGAACACTGAAGCTTTCTTT. As protein: CSGTTGLNTEAFF.

This clone was recorded a few times. This rearrangement joins TRBV5-1 to TRBJ1-1; TRBD1 matches 8 bases. V shed 4 bases, J shed 1 base, and the junction held 6 bases outside the gene matches. From germline, CDR1 is SGHRS and CDR2 YFSETQ. The CDR3 contains 15 residues. The CDR3 DNA reads as TGCGCCAGCAGCAGCGGTGACAGGGGGAACACTGAAGCTTTCTTT. The encoded protein is CASSSGDRGNTEAFF.

The chain employs TRBV28 and TRBJ2-1, with 8 bases aligning to TRBD2. This CDR3 is 15 amino acids long. The V and J ends lost 6 bases and 10 bases, in that order; junction bases with no gene match: 14. CDR1 MDHEN and CDR2 SYDVKM come from the germline V gene. Here the CDR3 reads CASRARGGAGREQFF. CDR3 coding DNA: TGTGCCAGCAGAGCCCGGGGGGGCGCGGGGAGGGAGCAGTTCTTC. Looking up the rest from reference TRBV28 and TRBJ2-1 gives the full variable domain: DVKVTQSSRYLVKRTGEKVFLECVQDMDHENMFWYRQDPGLGLRLIYFSYDVKMKEKGDIPEGYSVSREKKERFSLILESASTNQTSMYLCASRARGGAGREQFFGPGTRLTVL.

The chain has TRBV7-9 and TRBJ1-5; D is unresolved. CDR1 and CDR2 (germline): SEHNR, FQNEAQ (reference sequence). With 1 base removed from V and 6 bases from J, the gap between germline ends came to 13 bases. The CDR3 spans 15 residues. DNA of the CDR3: TGTGCCAGCAGCTTAGATGGTTCGGGAAGTCAGCCCCAGCATTTT. Translation: CASSLDGSGSQPQHF.

V usage is TRBV4-1 and J usage is TRBJ1-5; D is perhaps TRBD1 (5 bases). Germline V gene data show CDR1 as MGHRA and CDR2 as YSYEKL. The germline V and J ends were trimmed by 1 base and 3 bases, with 10 bases remaining between them. The CDR3 length is 15 residues. The CDR3 loop is CASSQGGADNQPQHF. CDR3 nucleotides: TGCGCCAGCAGCCAAGGCGGGGCGGACAATCAGCCCCAGCATTTT.

J is TRBJ1-3 and V is TRBV3-1 (or the pseudogene TRBV3-2), with TRBD1 as a possible D gene (5 bases). The CDR3 extends over 15 amino acids. Germline-derived CDR1 and CDR2 are LGHDT and YNNKEL (reference sequence). V lost 4 bases and J lost 0, with 10 bases in between. CDR3 nucleotide sequence: TGTGCCAGCAGCCGGGACTCACGCTCTGGAAACACCATATATTTT. This encodes CASSRDSRSGNTIYF.

The chain uses TRBV2 and TRBJ2-1; 7 nucleotides align to TRBD1. CDR1 is SNHLY, CDR2 FYNNEI, per germline. V lost 6 bases and J lost 4; bases outside the gene matches: 9. The CDR3 has 15 amino acids. Here the CDR3 DNA reads TGTGCCAGCAGCCCCGGGACAGTGGGATACAATGAGCAGTTCTTC. Protein sequence: CASSPGTVGYNEQFF.

The chain combines TRBV4-1 with TRBJ1-2; TRBD1 might be the D (5 bases). Per germline, CDR1 MGHRA and CDR2 YSYEKL. With 0 bases removed from V and 4 bases from J, the gap between germline ends came to 15 bases. This CDR3 contains 16 residues. As DNA, the CDR3 is TGCGCCAGCAGCCAAGATCCGGCAGGGATGCGCTATGGCTACACCTTC. This encodes CASSQDPAGMRYGYTF.

J is TRBJ2-2 and V is TRBV2, with D possibly being TRBD1 (6 bases). V was trimmed by 8 bases and J by 3 bases, leaving 10 bases between them. The CDR3 loop spans 13 amino acids. Looked up from germline, CDR1 is SNHLY and CDR2 is FYNNEI. The CDR3 loop is CASGYRDTGELFF. The CDR3 bases are TGTGCCAGCGGATACAGGGACACCGGGGAGCTGTTTTTT.

This chain uses TRBV28 with TRBJ2-5; D possibly corresponds to TRBD2 (6 bases). The CDR3 is made up of 14 amino acids. Germline V gene sequence: CDR1 MDHEN, CDR2 SYDVKM. The V gene lost 6 bases and the J gene lost 7 bases, with 18 bases spanning the gap. The CDR3 coding sequence is TGTGCCAGCAGCTCATCCGGAGGGGTGGTGACCCAGTACTTC. Protein product: CASSSSGGVVTQYF. Together with reference TRBV28 and TRBJ2-5, the CDR3 gives the full variable domain: DVKVTQSSRYLVKRTGEKVFLECVQDMDHENMFWYRQDPGLGLRLIYFSYDVKMKEKGDIPEGYSVSREKKERFSLILESASTNQTSMYLCASSSSGGVVTQYFGPGTRLLVL.

V and J are TRBV5-4 and TRBJ1-1; D is unresolved. This CDR3 is 16 amino acids long. The V gene's germline CDR1 is SGHNT and CDR2 YYREEE (reference sequence). Trimming pared 2 bases from V and 3 bases from J, leaving 17 bases between. This CDR3 is CASSFPSSGSHTEAFF. The CDR3 DNA follows: TGTGCCAGCAGCTTCCCTTCCTCGGGGTCCCACACTGAAGCTTTCTTT.

V gene TRBV21-1 combines with J gene TRBJ2-5; the table's D call TRBD2 went unverified against the DNA. TRBV21-1 is shown as a pseudogene. The CDR3 totals 14 residues. The CDR3 loop reads CASTSGLAVETQYF. The CDR3 DNA sequence: TGTGCCAGCACCTCAGGACTAGCAGTAGAGACCCAGTACTTC.

The CDR3: CAWSVFRDYTF. The CDR3 region has the DNA TGTGCCTGGAGTGTCTTCAGGGACTACACCTTC. The chain has TRBV30 and TRBJ1-2; tentatively, D is TRBD1 (5 bases). The CDR3 runs 11 residues. Germline V lookup: CDR1 GTSNPN, CDR2 SVGIG (reference sequence). V shed 0 bases and J shed 10 bases, with 9 bases lying between them.

The CDR3 is CASAASAGVFYEQYF. CDR3 sequence (DNA): TGTGCTAGTGCAGCATCGGCGGGAGTTTTCTACGAGCAGTACTTC. The genes are TRBV12-5 and TRBJ2-7, with 7 nucleotides matching TRBD2. From germline, CDR1 is LGHNT and CDR2 FRNRAP. The V segment lost 7 bases and the J segment 3 bases; nucleotides outside the gene matches: 12. The CDR3 extends over 15 amino acids. The entire variable domain, with the rest obtained from reference TRBV12-5 and TRBJ2-7, is as follows: DARVTQTPRHKVTEMGQEVTMRCQPILGHNTVFWYRQTMMQGLELLAYFRNRAPLDDSGMPKDRFSAEMPDATLATLKIQPSEPRDSAVYFCASAASAGVFYEQYFGPGTRLTVT.